Listed below are T cell receptor beta chains from one sample, sequenced in a study of cytomegalovirus exposure and HLA in healthy donors. The data were produced by immunoSEQ multiplex PCR, yet TCRdb's version contains in-frame clones alone and is incomplete. The table has roughly 120,000 clones, less than 80% seen once. Sequencing was done on a sample of PBMCs. These receptors were taken from a man aged 35-49 years in good health and CMV-seropositive. The CDR3 runs from the conserved cysteine through the conserved F or W. D genes are given only for firm matches. For some rows the clone size is stated as once, few or many, or as a class when expanded; others skip it.

J gene: TRBJ1-2
D gene: NA
clone size: NA
V gene: TRBV4-2
CDR3 DNA: TGTGCCAGCAGCCAAGGTCGCAGGGTCTATGGCTACACCTTC
CDR3 protein: CASSQGRRVYGYTF

J gene: TRBJ1-4
D gene: TRBD1
clone size: NA
V gene: TRBV6-6
CDR3 DNA: TGTGCCAGCAGTTTCTGGACAGGGGTGGGGGAAAAACTGTTTTTT
CDR3 protein: CASSFWTGVGEKLFF

J gene: TRBJ2-3
D gene: NA
clone size: few
V gene: TRBV7-2
CDR3 DNA: TGTGCCAGCGGAGCGGACCAAGGCCCAGATACGCAGTATTTT
CDR3 protein: CASGADQGPDTQYF

J gene: TRBJ2-7
D gene: TRBD1
clone size: NA
V gene: TRBV5-6
CDR3 DNA: TGTGCCAGCAGCGTACAGGGGGTATACGAGCAGTACTTC
CDR3 protein: CASSVQGVYEQYF

J gene: TRBJ1-1
D gene: NA
clone size: few
V gene: TRBV6-6
CDR3 DNA: TGTGCCAGCAGTTACCCCACAGGGACCACTGAAGCTTTCTTT
CDR3 protein: CASSYPTGTTEAFF

J gene: TRBJ2-1
D gene: TRBD1
clone size: NA
V gene: TRBV2
CDR3 DNA: TGTGCCAGCACCCAGACGCCGGGACAGGGGAATCGGTTGGGGTTCTTC
CDR3 protein: CASTQTPGQGNRLGFF

J gene: TRBJ1-1
D gene: NA
clone size: NA
V gene: TRBV19
CDR3 DNA: TGTGCCAGTAGTGCGTATCGGAACACTGAAGCTTTCTTT
CDR3 protein: CASSAYRNTEAFF

J gene: TRBJ2-7
D gene: TRBD1
clone size: NA
V gene: TRBV2
CDR3 DNA: TGTGCCAGCAGTAAACCCTTGGACAGGGCAAGCTACGAGCAGTACTTC
CDR3 protein: CASSKPLDRASYEQYF

J gene: TRBJ2-2
D gene: NA
clone size: NA
V gene: TRBV7-6
CDR3 DNA: TGTGCCAGCAGCTTAAAAGCCCCGACGAACACCGGGGAGCTGTTTTTT
CDR3 protein: CASSLKAPTNTGELFF

J gene: TRBJ2-3
D gene: NA
clone size: NA
V gene: TRBV5-5
CDR3 DNA: TGTGCCAGCAGCTCAGTTAACCCCACAGATACGCAGTATTTT
CDR3 protein: CASSSVNPTDTQYF

J gene: TRBJ1-5
D gene: TRBD1
clone size: NA
V gene: TRBV7-9
CDR3 DNA: TGTTCCAGCAGCCAGGACAGGGGCGAGGGGCAGCCCCAGCATTTT
CDR3 protein: CSSSQDRGEGQPQHF

J gene: TRBJ1-4
D gene: NA
clone size: NA
V gene: TRBV5-1
CDR3 DNA: TGCGCCAGCAGCTTGGCATGGGCGGGGGAAAAACTGTTTTTT
CDR3 protein: CASSLAWAGEKLFF

J gene: TRBJ1-4
D gene: NA
clone size: once
V gene: TRBV5-1
CDR3 DNA: TGCGCCAGCAGCCCCGGCTACGACACCCTGTACCGTGAAAAACTGTTTTTT
CDR3 protein: CASSPGYDTLYREKLFF

J gene: TRBJ2-3
D gene: TRBD2
clone size: NA
V gene: TRBV5-1
CDR3 DNA: TGCGCCAGCAGCCTGGGGACTAGGGTCACAGATACGCAGTATTTT
CDR3 protein: CASSLGTRVTDTQYF

J gene: TRBJ1-6
D gene: TRBD1
clone size: NA
V gene: TRBV7-9
CDR3 DNA: TGTGCCAGCAGCGGGACACGGCCGGGACAGGCAGGTAATTCACCCCTCCACTTT
CDR3 protein: CASSGTRPGQAGNSPLHF

J gene: TRBJ2-7
D gene: NA
clone size: NA
V gene: TRBV30
CDR3 DNA: TGTGCCTGGAGGGGACCGGGACTGGGGCTCTCCTACGAGCAGTACTTC
CDR3 protein: CAWRGPGLGLSYEQYF

J gene: TRBJ2-7
D gene: TRBD2
clone size: NA
V gene: TRBV11-2
CDR3 DNA: TGTGCCAGCAGCTTAGCTGGACTAGCGGGAGGGAAGAGCTCCTACGAGCAGTACTTC
CDR3 protein: CASSLAGLAGGKSSYEQYF

J gene: TRBJ2-7
D gene: TRBD1
clone size: NA
V gene: TRBV5-1
CDR3 DNA: TGCGCCAGCAGCCGGGACAGGCTGGGTGAGCAGTACTTC
CDR3 protein: CASSRDRLGEQYF

J gene: TRBJ1-5
D gene: NA
clone size: few
V gene: TRBV6-5
CDR3 DNA: TGTGCCAGCAGCCCCTGGACAGACCTCAATCAGCCCCAGCATTTT
CDR3 protein: CASSPWTDLNQPQHF

J gene: TRBJ2-3
D gene: NA
clone size: NA
V gene: TRBV19
CDR3 DNA: TGTGCCACCTCCGTTATAGATACGCAGTATTTT
CDR3 protein: CATSVIDTQYF

J gene: TRBJ2-7
D gene: NA
clone size: NA
V gene: TRBV28
CDR3 DNA: TGTGCCAGCAGGGCGGGCGGGGATATTAGCTCCTACGAGCAGTACTTC
CDR3 protein: CASRAGGDISSYEQYF

J gene: TRBJ2-7
D gene: TRBD2
clone size: once
V gene: TRBV28
CDR3 DNA: TGTGCCAGCAGTCGTACTAGCGGGAGTTACGGCGAGCAGTACTTC
CDR3 protein: CASSRTSGSYGEQYF

J gene: TRBJ2-3
D gene: NA
clone size: NA
V gene: TRBV5-8
CDR3 DNA: TGTGCCAGCAGCCCGCGGGGCGGAAGCACAGATACGCAGTATTTT
CDR3 protein: CASSPRGGSTDTQYF

J gene: TRBJ1-1
D gene: TRBD1
clone size: few
V gene: TRBV18
CDR3 DNA: TGTGCCAGCTCTACGGACAGGGACACTGAAGCTTTCTTT
CDR3 protein: CASSTDRDTEAFF

J gene: TRBJ2-4
D gene: TRBD1
clone size: NA
V gene: TRBV6-5
CDR3 DNA: TGTGCCAGCAGTTACTCCCTAGGGACAGGGAAAAACATTCAGTACTTC
CDR3 protein: CASSYSLGTGKNIQYF

J gene: TRBJ2-2
D gene: TRBD2
clone size: NA
V gene: TRBV7-8
CDR3 DNA: TGTGCCAGCAGTGGACTAGCGGGAGGGGGGGAGCTGTTTTTT
CDR3 protein: CASSGLAGGGELFF

J gene: TRBJ2-3
D gene: TRBD2
clone size: few
V gene: TRBV5-4
CDR3 DNA: TGTGCCAGCAGCCATCCACTAGCGGGCACAGATACGCAGTATTTT
CDR3 protein: CASSHPLAGTDTQYF

J gene: TRBJ1-2
D gene: TRBD1
clone size: NA
V gene: TRBV13
CDR3 DNA: TGTGCCAGCAGCTCCCGGGACAGGGCCCCTTACTATGGCTACACCTTC
CDR3 protein: CASSSRDRAPYYGYTF

J gene: TRBJ2-5
D gene: TRBD1
clone size: once
V gene: TRBV6-5
CDR3 DNA: TGTGCCAGCAGTTACGGGACAGGGTTGGGGGAGCAGTACTTC
CDR3 protein: CASSYGTGLGEQYF

J gene: TRBJ2-2
D gene: NA
clone size: NA
V gene: TRBV6-5
CDR3 DNA: TGTGCCAGCATACAGGGTCGCACCGGGGAGCTGTTTTTT
CDR3 protein: CASIQGRTGELFF

J gene: TRBJ2-1
D gene: NA
clone size: NA
V gene: TRBV2
CDR3 DNA: TGTGCCAGCAGTACAGGGTACGGTGAGCAGTTCTTC
CDR3 protein: CASSTGYGEQFF

J gene: TRBJ1-6
D gene: TRBD1
clone size: NA
V gene: TRBV28
CDR3 DNA: TGTGCCACCCTGCTAGGACAGGACACACTAACCTATAATTCACCCCTCCACTTT
CDR3 protein: CATLLGQDTLTYNSPLHF

J gene: TRBJ1-1
D gene: TRBD1
clone size: NA
V gene: TRBV6-5
CDR3 DNA: TGTGCCAGCAGTTATTCCAACAGGGGGGGAACAACTGAAGCTTTCTTT
CDR3 protein: CASSYSNRGGTTEAFF

J gene: TRBJ2-6
D gene: TRBD1
clone size: NA
V gene: TRBV9
CDR3 DNA: TGTGCCAGCAGCGCTGACAGCATCTCAGGGGGCTCTGGGGCCAACGTCCTGACTTTC
CDR3 protein: CASSADSISGGSGANVLTF

J gene: TRBJ2-7
D gene: TRBD1
clone size: once
V gene: TRBV19
CDR3 DNA: TGTGCCAGTAGTATCGGGACAGGGGGGTACGAGCAGTACTTC
CDR3 protein: CASSIGTGGYEQYF

J gene: TRBJ2-7
D gene: NA
clone size: once
V gene: TRBV6-1
CDR3 DNA: TGTGCCAGCAGTGAAGGAGAGACAGCTATCTACGAGCAGTACTTC
CDR3 protein: CASSEGETAIYEQYF

J gene: TRBJ2-7
D gene: NA
clone size: NA
V gene: TRBV11-3
CDR3 DNA: TGTGCCAGCAGCTTAGAGGGAGGATCCTACGAGCAGTACTTC
CDR3 protein: CASSLEGGSYEQYF

J gene: TRBJ1-6
D gene: NA
clone size: NA
V gene: TRBV5-1
CDR3 DNA: TGCGCCAGCAGCTTTTATCGGACGGACTTGGGTTCACCCCTCCACTTT
CDR3 protein: CASSFYRTDLGSPLHF

J gene: TRBJ1-4
D gene: TRBD1
clone size: NA
V gene: TRBV6-6
CDR3 DNA: TGTGCCAGCAGCGGCGGGACAGTTTATGAAAAACTGTTTTTT
CDR3 protein: CASSGGTVYEKLFF

J gene: TRBJ2-7
D gene: TRBD1
clone size: NA
V gene: TRBV6-6
CDR3 DNA: TGTGCCAGCAGTCCTCCCGGACAGGGCCCCGAGCAGTACTTC
CDR3 protein: CASSPPGQGPEQYF

J gene: TRBJ1-1
D gene: TRBD1
clone size: NA
V gene: TRBV5-8
CDR3 DNA: TGTGCCAGCAGCATTTGGGACAGGGGAACTGAAGCTTTCTTT
CDR3 protein: CASSIWDRGTEAFF

J gene: TRBJ1-3
D gene: NA
clone size: NA
V gene: TRBV10-3
CDR3 DNA: TGTGCCATCAGTGAAACCTACGGGAGCTCTGGAAACACCATATATTTT
CDR3 protein: CAISETYGSSGNTIYF

J gene: TRBJ1-5
D gene: TRBD1
clone size: NA
V gene: TRBV28
CDR3 DNA: TGTGCCAGCAGTTCTCCTTGGACAGGCGAGGGCAATCAGCCCCAGCATTTT
CDR3 protein: CASSSPWTGEGNQPQHF

J gene: TRBJ1-5
D gene: TRBD1
clone size: few
V gene: TRBV7-9
CDR3 DNA: TGTGCCAGCAGCTTGGGACAGGGGTATGAGCCCCAGCATTTT
CDR3 protein: CASSLGQGYEPQHF

J gene: TRBJ2-1
D gene: TRBD2
clone size: NA
V gene: TRBV29-1
CDR3 DNA: TGCAGCGCCCGGCGGCGGGAGCACAATGAGCAGTTCTTC
CDR3 protein: CSARRREHNEQFF

J gene: TRBJ2-1
D gene: TRBD1
clone size: NA
V gene: TRBV2
CDR3 DNA: TGTGCCAGCAGGAGACAGGGGGCGCTTAATGAGCAGTTCTTC
CDR3 protein: CASRRQGALNEQFF

J gene: TRBJ2-7
D gene: TRBD1
clone size: NA
V gene: TRBV6-1
CDR3 DNA: TGTGCCAGCAGTGAAGCGCTCATGGGCTGGGACAGTCTCTACGAGCAGTACTTC
CDR3 protein: CASSEALMGWDSLYEQYF

J gene: TRBJ1-1
D gene: TRBD1
clone size: NA
V gene: TRBV18
CDR3 DNA: TGTGCCAGCTCACCACTGGGGGCAGGGGGGAACACTGAAGCTTTCTTT
CDR3 protein: CASSPLGAGGNTEAFF

J gene: TRBJ2-1
D gene: TRBD2
clone size: NA
V gene: TRBV9
CDR3 DNA: TGTGCCAGCAGCGTCTCGGCTAGCGGGGGGGCCTCCTACAATGAGCAGTTCTTC
CDR3 protein: CASSVSASGGASYNEQFF

J gene: TRBJ2-3
D gene: TRBD2
clone size: NA
V gene: TRBV4-1
CDR3 DNA: TGCGCCAGCAGCCAAGAACTAGCGGGAGGAGATACGCAGTATTTT
CDR3 protein: CASSQELAGGDTQYF

J gene: TRBJ2-7
D gene: TRBD2
clone size: NA
V gene: TRBV7-9
CDR3 DNA: TGTGCCAGCAGCTTTGGGGAGGGCGAGCAGTACTTC
CDR3 protein: CASSFGEGEQYF

J gene: TRBJ2-1
D gene: NA
clone size: once
V gene: TRBV7-9
CDR3 DNA: TGTGCCAGCAGCTTAAGGACTCTACAAAGCAATGAGCAGTTCTTC
CDR3 protein: CASSLRTLQSNEQFF

J gene: TRBJ2-7
D gene: NA
clone size: few
V gene: TRBV7-9
CDR3 DNA: TGTGCCAGCAGCTTCGGGGATGGCTACGAGCAGTACTTC
CDR3 protein: CASSFGDGYEQYF

J gene: TRBJ1-3
D gene: NA
clone size: NA
V gene: TRBV28
CDR3 DNA: TGTGCCAGCAGTTTTGGCCGCCGCTCTGGAAACACCATATATTTT
CDR3 protein: CASSFGRRSGNTIYF

J gene: TRBJ1-2
D gene: NA
clone size: NA
V gene: TRBV18
CDR3 DNA: TGTGCCAGCTCACCACCTGGCGGGGGCGGCTATGGCTACACCTTC
CDR3 protein: CASSPPGGGGYGYTF

J gene: TRBJ2-3
D gene: NA
clone size: NA
V gene: TRBV27
CDR3 DNA: TGTGCCAGCAGTTCTCCGACAGGCCCTTACACAGATACGCAGTATTTT
CDR3 protein: CASSSPTGPYTDTQYF

J gene: TRBJ2-1
D gene: TRBD1
clone size: NA
V gene: TRBV2
CDR3 DNA: TGTGCCAGCAGTCCCGGGACAGGGGGCTACAATGAGCAGTTCTTC
CDR3 protein: CASSPGTGGYNEQFF